This T cell receptor (beta chain) originates from a study of regulatory T cells in long-lasting Graves disease. Libraries of TCR beta came from iRepertoire HTBI primers plus Arm-PCR of CDR3 regions. TCRdb called the multiplex PCR reads again in MiXCR, with one record for every CDR3 protein. The top ten hold roughly 6.9% of the sample, which has around 460,000 distinct CDR3 sequences, 20% to 25% seen once. Time point denoted: persistent/refractory GD, antithyroid drugs over 5 years with positive TRAb. After RNA was extracted from PBMCs, the TCR library was made from it. V was pared by 3 bases and J by 0 bases, with 6 bases of the junction left unmatched. CDR1 is SGHRS and CDR2 is YFSETQ in the germline V gene. This CDR3 has 16 amino acids.

This chain links TRBV5-1 with TRBJ1-1; 9 bases are shared with TRBD1. The clonotype comes from a female donor with Graves disease. The sequences come from peripheral blood mononuclear cells (PBMCs), collected when the disease was refractory, from a patient treated with antithyroid drugs. The CDR3 region has the DNA TGCGCCAGCAGCTGGGACAGGGCAATGATGAACACTGAAGCTTTCTTT. Translation gives CASSWDRAMMNTEAFF.